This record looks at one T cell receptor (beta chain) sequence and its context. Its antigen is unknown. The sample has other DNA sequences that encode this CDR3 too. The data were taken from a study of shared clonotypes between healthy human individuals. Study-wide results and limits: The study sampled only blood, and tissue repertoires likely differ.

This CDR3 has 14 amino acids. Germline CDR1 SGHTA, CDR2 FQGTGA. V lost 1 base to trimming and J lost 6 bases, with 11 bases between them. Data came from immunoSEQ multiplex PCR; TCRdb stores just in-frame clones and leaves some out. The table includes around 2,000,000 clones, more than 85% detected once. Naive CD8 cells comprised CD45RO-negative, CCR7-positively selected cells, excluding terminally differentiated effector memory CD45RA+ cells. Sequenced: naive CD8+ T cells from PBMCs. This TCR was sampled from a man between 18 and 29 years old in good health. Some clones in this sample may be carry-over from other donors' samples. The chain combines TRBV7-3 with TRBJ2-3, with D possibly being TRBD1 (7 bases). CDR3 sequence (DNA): TGTGCCAGCAGCTTAATGGCAGGGGGGGATACGCAGTATTTT. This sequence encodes CASSLMAGGDTQYF.